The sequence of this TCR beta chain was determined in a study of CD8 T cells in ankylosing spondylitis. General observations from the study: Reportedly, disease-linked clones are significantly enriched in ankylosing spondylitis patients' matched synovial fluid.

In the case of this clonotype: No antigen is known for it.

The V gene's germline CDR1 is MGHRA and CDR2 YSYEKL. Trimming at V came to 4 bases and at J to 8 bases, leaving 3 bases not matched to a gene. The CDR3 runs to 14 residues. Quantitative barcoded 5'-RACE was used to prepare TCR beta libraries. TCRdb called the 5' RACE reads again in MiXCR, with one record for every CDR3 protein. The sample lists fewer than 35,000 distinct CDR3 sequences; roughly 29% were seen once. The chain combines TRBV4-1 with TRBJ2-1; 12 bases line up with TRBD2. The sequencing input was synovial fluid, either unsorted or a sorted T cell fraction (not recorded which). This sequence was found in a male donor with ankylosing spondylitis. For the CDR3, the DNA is TGCGCCAGCAGCCTCAGACTAGCGGGAGATGAGCAGTTCTTC. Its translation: CASSLRLAGDEQFF.